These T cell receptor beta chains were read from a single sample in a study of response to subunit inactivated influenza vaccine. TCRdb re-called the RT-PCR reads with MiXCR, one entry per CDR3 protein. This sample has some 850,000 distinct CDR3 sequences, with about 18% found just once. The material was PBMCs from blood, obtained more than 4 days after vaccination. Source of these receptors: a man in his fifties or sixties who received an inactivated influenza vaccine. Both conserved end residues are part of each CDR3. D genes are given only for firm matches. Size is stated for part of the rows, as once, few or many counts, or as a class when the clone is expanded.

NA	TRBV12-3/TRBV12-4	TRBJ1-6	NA	CASSLALGSVSPLHF	TGTGCCAGCAGTTTAGCGCTTGGGTCTGTTTCACCCCTCCACTTT
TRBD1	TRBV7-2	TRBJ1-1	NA	CASSLIRDSTEAFF	TGTGCCAGCAGCTTAATCCGGGACAGCACTGAAGCTTTCTTT
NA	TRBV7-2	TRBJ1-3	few	CASSPLGDTIYF	TGTGCCAGCAGCCCCCTCGGGGACACCATATATTTT
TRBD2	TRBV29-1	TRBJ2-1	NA	CSVARLARDGEQFF	TGCAGCGTTGCCCGACTAGCGCGGGACGGGGAGCAGTTCTTC
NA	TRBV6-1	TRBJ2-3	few	CASSEGGVWADTQYF	TGTGCCAGCAGTGAAGGAGGGGTTTGGGCAGATACGCAGTATTTT
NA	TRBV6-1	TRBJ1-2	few	CASSEEVRGTSGYTF	TGTGCCAGCAGTGAAGAAGTCAGGGGAACTTCTGGCTACACCTTC
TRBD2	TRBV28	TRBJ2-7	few	CASSLKRGTYEQYF	TGTGCCAGCAGTTTAAAGCGGGGGACCTACGAGCAGTACTTC
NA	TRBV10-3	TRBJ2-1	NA	CAINNNPGDNEQFF	TGTGCCATCAATAACAACCCTGGAGACAATGAGCAGTTCTTC
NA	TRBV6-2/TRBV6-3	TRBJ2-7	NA	CASSHTGQTKYEQYF	TGTGCCAGCAGTCATACCGGACAGACCAAGTACGAGCAGTACTTC
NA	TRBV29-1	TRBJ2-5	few	CSSRRGETQYF	TGCAGCTCCAGACGGGGGGAGACCCAGTACTTC
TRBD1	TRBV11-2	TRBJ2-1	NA	CASSFGGAGGQFF	TGTGCCAGCAGCTTCGGTGGGGCAGGGGGGCAGTTCTTC
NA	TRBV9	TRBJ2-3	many	CASSVARGDTQYF	TGTGCCAGCAGCGTAGCCCGGGGAGATACGCAGTATTTT
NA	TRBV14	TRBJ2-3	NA	CASSQVGLQVPTDTQYF	TGTGCCAGCAGCCAAGTTGGCCTTCAAGTCCCCACAGATACGCAGTATTTT
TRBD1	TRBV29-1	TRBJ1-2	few	CSVQGTEGYGYTF	TGCAGCGTTCAGGGGACAGAGGGGTATGGCTACACCTTC
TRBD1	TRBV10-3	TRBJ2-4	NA	CAISEGLYGQGQTKNIQYF	TGTGCCATCAGTGAGGGGCTATACGGACAGGGACAAACCAAAAACATTCAGTACTTC
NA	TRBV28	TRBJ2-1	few	CASSLTINEQFF	TGTGCCAGCAGTTTGACGATCAATGAGCAGTTCTTC
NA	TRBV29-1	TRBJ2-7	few	CSVVKAAHSYEQYF	TGCAGCGTTGTTAAGGCGGCTCATTCCTACGAGCAGTACTTC
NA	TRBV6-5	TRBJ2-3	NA	CASSYAVVTDTQYF	TGTGCCAGCAGTTACGCGGTCGTCACAGATACGCAGTATTTT
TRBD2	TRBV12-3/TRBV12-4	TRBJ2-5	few	CASSVQRGWETQYF	TGTGCCAGCAGTGTCCAGCGGGGGTGGGAGACCCAGTACTTC
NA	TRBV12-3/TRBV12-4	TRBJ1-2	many	CASSLGRAGVDYGYTF	TGTGCCAGCAGTTTAGGGAGGGCAGGGGTTGACTATGGCTACACCTTC
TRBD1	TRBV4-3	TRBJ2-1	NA	CASSQNPGQGAVEQFF	TGCGCCAGCAGCCAGAACCCGGGACAGGGGGCCGTTGAGCAGTTCTTC
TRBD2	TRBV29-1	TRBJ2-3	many	CSVNPAGGGTDTQYF	TGCAGCGTTAATCCAGCGGGAGGGGGCACAGATACGCAGTATTTT
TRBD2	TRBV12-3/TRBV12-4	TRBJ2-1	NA	CASSTGTSGSYNEQFF	TGTGCCAGCAGCACCGGGACTAGCGGCTCCTACAATGAGCAGTTCTTC
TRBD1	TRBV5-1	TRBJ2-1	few	CASSLAGTGTNEQFF	TGCGCCAGCAGCTTGGCTGGGACAGGGACCAATGAGCAGTTCTTC
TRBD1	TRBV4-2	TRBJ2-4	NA	CASSQPQGARAKNIQYF	TGTGCCAGCAGCCAACCCCAGGGGGCCAGGGCCAAAAACATTCAGTACTTC
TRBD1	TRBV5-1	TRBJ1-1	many	CASSPGQGSTEAFF	TGCGCCAGCAGCCCGGGACAGGGAAGCACTGAAGCTTTCTTT
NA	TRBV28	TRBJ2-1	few	CASDSASRGSYNEQFF	TGTGCCAGCGATTCAGCGAGCAGGGGCTCCTACAATGAGCAGTTCTTC
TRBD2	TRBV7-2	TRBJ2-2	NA	CASSFGGRATGELFF	TGTGCCAGCAGCTTCGGCGGGAGAGCGACCGGGGAGCTGTTTTTT
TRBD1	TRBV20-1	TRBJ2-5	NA	CSATNRGQETQYF	TGCAGTGCTACCAACAGGGGCCAAGAGACCCAGTACTTC
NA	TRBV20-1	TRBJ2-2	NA	CSATDISGGNTGELFF	TGCAGTGCTACCGACATATCGGGCGGGAACACCGGGGAGCTGTTTTTT
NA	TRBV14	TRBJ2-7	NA	CASSQAQGRYYEQYF	TGTGCCAGCAGCCAAGCTCAGGGGCGATACTACGAGCAGTACTTC
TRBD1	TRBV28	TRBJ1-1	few	CASSSGTGAGENTEAFF	TGTGCCAGCAGTTCCGGGACAGGGGCGGGAGAGAACACTGAAGCTTTCTTT
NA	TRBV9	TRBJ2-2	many	CASSPPGTGELFF	TGTGCCAGCAGTCCGCCGGGCACCGGGGAGCTGTTTTTT
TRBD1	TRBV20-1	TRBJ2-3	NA	CSTKDRGWTDTQYF	TGCAGCACTAAGGACAGGGGGTGGACAGATACGCAGTATTTT
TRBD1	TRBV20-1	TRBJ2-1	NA	CRTGDSYNEQFF	TGCAGGACAGGGGACTCCTACAATGAGCAGTTCTTC
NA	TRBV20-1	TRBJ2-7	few	CSARHRADEQYF	TGCAGTGCTAGGCACAGGGCAGACGAGCAGTACTTC
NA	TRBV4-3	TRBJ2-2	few	CASSQDWRQTNTGELFF	TGCGCCAGCAGCCAAGATTGGCGACAGACGAACACCGGGGAGCTGTTTTTT
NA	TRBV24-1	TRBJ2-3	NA	CATSDLAGAGTDTQYF	TGTGCCACCAGTGATTTGGCGGGGGCCGGCACAGATACGCAGTATTTT
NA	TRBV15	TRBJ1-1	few	CATSRSDMTYTEAFF	TGTGCCACCAGCAGATCAGATATGACTTACACTGAAGCTTTCTTT
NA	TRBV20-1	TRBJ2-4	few	CSASFEGAKNIQYF	TGCAGTGCTAGTTTCGAGGGGGCCAAAAACATTCAGTACTTC
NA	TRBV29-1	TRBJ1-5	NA	CSAVTDGKGQPQHF	TGCAGCGCCGTAACAGACGGCAAAGGACAGCCCCAGCATTTT
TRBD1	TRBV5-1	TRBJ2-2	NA	CASSMGQGPPWAGELFF	TGCGCCAGCAGCATGGGACAGGGACCTCCGTGGGCCGGGGAGCTGTTTTTT
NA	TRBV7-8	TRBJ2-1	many	CASSSFLGSYNEQFF	TGTGCCAGCAGCTCGTTCCTCGGCTCCTACAATGAGCAGTTCTTC
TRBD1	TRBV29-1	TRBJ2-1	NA	CSVVGQDLYNEQFF	TGCAGCGTTGTAGGACAGGACCTTTACAATGAGCAGTTCTTC
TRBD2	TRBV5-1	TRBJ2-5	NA	CASSIGLAILQETQYF	TGCGCCAGCAGCATCGGACTAGCGATACTACAAGAGACCCAGTACTTC
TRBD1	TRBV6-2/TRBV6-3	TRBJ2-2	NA	CASSDAGQGPTGELFF	TGTGCCAGCAGCGACGCGGGACAGGGGCCCACCGGGGAGCTGTTTTTT
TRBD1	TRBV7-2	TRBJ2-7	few	CASSPRTGQRDEQYF	TGTGCCAGCAGCCCCAGGACAGGGCAAAGGGACGAGCAGTACTTC
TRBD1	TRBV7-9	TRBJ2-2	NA	CASTQGASNTGELFF	TGTGCCAGCACCCAGGGGGCATCGAACACCGGGGAGCTGTTTTTT
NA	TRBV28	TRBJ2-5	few	CASSLSGGGGETQYF	TGTGCCAGCAGTTTATCAGGGGGCGGGGGAGAGACCCAGTACTTC
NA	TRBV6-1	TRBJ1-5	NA	CASSTRQTQPQHF	TGTGCCAGCAGCACTAGACAGACTCAGCCCCAGCATTTT
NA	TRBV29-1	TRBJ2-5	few	CSSKRTVQYGTQYF	TGCAGCTCAAAGAGGACAGTCCAGTACGGGACCCAGTACTTC
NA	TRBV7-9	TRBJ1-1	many	CASSLLEAFF	TGTGCCAGCAGCTTACTCGAAGCTTTCTTT
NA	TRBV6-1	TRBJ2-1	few	CASTEAGASSYNEQFF	TGTGCCAGCACCGAAGCTGGGGCTAGCTCCTACAATGAGCAGTTCTTC
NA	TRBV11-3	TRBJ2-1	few	CASSLVMGPGNEQFF	TGTGCCAGCAGCTTAGTGATGGGTCCGGGCAATGAGCAGTTCTTC
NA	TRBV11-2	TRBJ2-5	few	CASSFGSIQETQYF	TGTGCCAGCAGCTTTGGCTCGATCCAAGAGACCCAGTACTTC